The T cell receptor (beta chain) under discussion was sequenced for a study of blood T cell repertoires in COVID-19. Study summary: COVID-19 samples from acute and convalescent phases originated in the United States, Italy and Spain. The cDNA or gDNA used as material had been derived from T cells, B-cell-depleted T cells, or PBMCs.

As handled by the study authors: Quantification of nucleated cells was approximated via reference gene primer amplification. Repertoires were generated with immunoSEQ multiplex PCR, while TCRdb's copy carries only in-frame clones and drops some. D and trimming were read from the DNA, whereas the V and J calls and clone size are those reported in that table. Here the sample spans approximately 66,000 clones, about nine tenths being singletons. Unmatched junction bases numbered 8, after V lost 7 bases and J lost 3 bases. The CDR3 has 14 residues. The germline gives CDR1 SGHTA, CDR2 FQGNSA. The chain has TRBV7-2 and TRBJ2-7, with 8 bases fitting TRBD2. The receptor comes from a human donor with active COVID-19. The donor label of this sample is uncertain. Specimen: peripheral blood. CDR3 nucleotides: TGTGCCAGCACCCAAAGCGGGGGACACTACGAGCAGTACTTC. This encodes CASTQSGGHYEQYF. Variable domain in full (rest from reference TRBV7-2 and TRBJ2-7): GAGVSQSPSNKVTEKGKDVELRCDPISGHTALYWYRQSLGQGLEFLIYFQGNSAPDKSGLPSDRFSAERTGGSVSTLTIQRTQQEDSAVYLCASTQSGGHYEQYFGPGTRLTVT.